Each of the 2 T cell receptor beta chains below was sequenced from the same sample in a study of identical twins. One entry per CDR3 protein results from TCRdb running MiXCR on the 5' RACE reads. The sample consists of approximately 150,000 distinct CDR3 sequences, under 4.5% of them appearing once. Sequencing used memory T cells sorted from blood. The receptor set was obtained from a man between 18 and 35 years old in good health.

For this clonotype: A much larger clone differs from this one at a single base, so this may be a read error. This chain joins TRBV20-1 and TRBJ2-1; D assignment may be TRBD1 or TRBD2 (5 bases each). Germline V CDR1 and CDR2: DFQATT, SNEGSKA (reference sequence). The CDR3 contains 13 residues. V was cut by 5 bases and J by 5 bases, with 13 bases left in between. DNA of the CDR3: TGCAGTGCTCCAAGACGGGGACACAATGAGCAGTTCTTC. The encoded protein is CSAPRRGHNEQFF.

This clonotype was seen at least ten times. The chain has TRBV5-6 and TRBJ2-3; 11 bases are shared with TRBD1. Trimming at V came to 6 bases and at J to 6 bases, leaving 6 bases not matched to a gene. The V gene's germline CDR1 is SGHDT and CDR2 YYEEEE. The CDR3 length is 14 residues. The CDR3 coding sequence is TGTGCCAGCAACGGACAGGGGGCGTTGGATACGCAGTATTTT. This codes for CASNGQGALDTQYF. The full variable domain, completed using reference TRBV5-6 and TRBJ2-3, is DAGVTQSPTHLIKTRGQQVTLRCSPKSGHDTVSWYQQALGQGPQFIFQYYEEEERQRGNFPDRFSGHQFPNYSSELNVNALLLGDSALYLCASNGQGALDTQYFGPGTRLTVL.